Shown below are 8 T cell receptor beta chains from a single sample sequenced in a study of monozygotic twins with inflammatory bowel disease. TCRdb reprocessed the 5' RACE reads, with one entry per CDR3 protein and no DNA. The sample data list roughly 330,000 distinct CDR3 sequences. The sample taken for sequencing was blood. Receptor source: a human donor with ulcerative colitis or Crohn's disease, or a healthy co-twin of an affected twin (not recorded which).

V usage is TRBV4-1 and J usage is TRBJ2-3; there is no DNA to check the TCRdb D call of TRBD2. Germline CDR1 is MGHRA and CDR2 is YSYEKL. This CDR3 spans 16 amino acids. CDR3 residues: CASSQEPGLAGVAQYF.

The rearrangement uses TRBV5-1 and TRBJ2-5; TCRdb proposes TRBD1, but this gene call is untestable without DNA. The CDR3 runs to 14 residues. Germline V lookup: CDR1 SGHRS, CDR2 YFSETQ. CDR3 residues: CASSLYQGQETQYF.

The chain recombines TRBV20-1 with TRBJ2-7; as DNA is missing, the TRBD1 call by TCRdb cannot be tested. This CDR3 region has 14 residues. Germline lookup yields CDR1 DFQATT and CDR2 SNEGSKA (reference sequence). The CDR3 protein is CSARTLTGTYEQYF.

The genes are TRBV27 and TRBJ1-1. The CDR3 consists of 15 residues. CDR1 is MNHEY and CDR2 is SMNVEV in the germline V gene (reference sequence). The CDR3 reads CASSLLPDGSTEAFF.

The V and J genes are TRBV11-2 and TRBJ2-1; TCRdb names TRBD2, which stays unverified in the absence of DNA. This CDR3 region has 14 residues. Germline V CDR1 and CDR2: SGHAT, FQNNGV. Here the CDR3 reads CASSLVAGLNEQFF.

The V gene is TRBV12-3 or TRBV12-4, the J gene TRBJ2-7; TCRdb names TRBD2, which stays unverified in the absence of DNA. The CDR3 is 15 amino acids. The CDR3 protein is CASSLLAGNSYEQYF.

The rearrangement uses TRBV7-3 and TRBJ1-2. This CDR3 comprises 15 residues. Germline V CDR1 and CDR2: SGHTA, FQGTGA. The CDR3: CASSLTGGSSGGYTF.

The chain employs TRBV19 and TRBJ2-2; TCRdb selects TRBD1, and the lack of DNA leaves this call unchecked. The germline gives CDR1 LNHDA, CDR2 SQIVND (reference sequence). This CDR3 has 14 amino acids. The CDR3 region is CASSTDRVTGELFF.